The sequence of this TCR beta chain was determined in a study of OX40 agonist ivuxolimab in advanced cancers. The table came from immunoSEQ multiplex PCR; TCRdb's copy has only in-frame clones and leaves some out. This sample has under 80,000 clones, with 85% to 95% found just once. CDR3 length: 15 residues. Trimming cost V 3 bases and J 5 bases; bases outside gene matches: 8. Germline V gives CDR1 LGHNA, CDR2 YSLEER. The source of this sequence is an adult with an advanced solid tumor such as melanoma, head and neck, liver or kidney cancer. Here the sequenced sample was CD4+ or CD8+ T cells sorted from blood, taken in a trial of the OX40 agonist ivuxolimab. This chain joins TRBV4-3 and TRBJ2-5; the match to TRBD1 covers 8 bases. DNA of the CDR3: TGCGCCAGCAGCCAGGCATGGACAGGGACGGAGACCCAGTACTTC. Residues: CASSQAWTGTETQYF.